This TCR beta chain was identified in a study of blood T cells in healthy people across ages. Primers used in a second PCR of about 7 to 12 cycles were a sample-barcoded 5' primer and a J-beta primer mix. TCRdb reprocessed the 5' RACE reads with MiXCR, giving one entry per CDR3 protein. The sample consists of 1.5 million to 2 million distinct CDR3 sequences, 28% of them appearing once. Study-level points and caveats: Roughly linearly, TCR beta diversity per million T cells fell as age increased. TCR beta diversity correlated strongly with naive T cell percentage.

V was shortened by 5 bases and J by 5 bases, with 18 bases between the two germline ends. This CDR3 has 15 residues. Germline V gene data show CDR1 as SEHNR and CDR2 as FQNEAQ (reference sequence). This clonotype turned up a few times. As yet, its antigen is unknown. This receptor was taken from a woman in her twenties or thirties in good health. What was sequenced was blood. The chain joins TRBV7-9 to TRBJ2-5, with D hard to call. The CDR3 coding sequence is TGTGCCAGCAGCCCCACCCCATCCACGCGGGAGACCCAGTACTTC. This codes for CASSPTPSTRETQYF. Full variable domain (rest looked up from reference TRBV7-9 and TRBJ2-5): DTGVSQNPRHKITKRGQNVTFRCDPISEHNRLYWYRQTLGQGPEFLTYFQNEAQLEKSRLLSDRFSAERPKGSFSTLEIQRTEQGDSAMYLCASSPTPSTRETQYFGPGTRLLVL.